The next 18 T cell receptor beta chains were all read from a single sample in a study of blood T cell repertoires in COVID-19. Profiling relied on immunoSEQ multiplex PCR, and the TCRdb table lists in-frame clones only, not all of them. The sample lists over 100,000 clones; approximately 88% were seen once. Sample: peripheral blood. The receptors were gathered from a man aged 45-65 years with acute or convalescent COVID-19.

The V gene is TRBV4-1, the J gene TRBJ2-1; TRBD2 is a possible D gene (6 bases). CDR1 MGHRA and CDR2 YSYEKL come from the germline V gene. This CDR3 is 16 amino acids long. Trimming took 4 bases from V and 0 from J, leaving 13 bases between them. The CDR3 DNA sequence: TGCGCCAGCAGCCGACTTAGCGGACGCTCCTACAATGAGCAGTTCTTC. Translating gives CASSRLSGRSYNEQFF.

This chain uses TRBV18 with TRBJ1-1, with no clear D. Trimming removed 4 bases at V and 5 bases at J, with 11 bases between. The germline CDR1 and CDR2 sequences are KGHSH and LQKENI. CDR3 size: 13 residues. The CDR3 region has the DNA TGTGCCAGCTCACTTGGGCCCAGGACTGAAGCTTTCTTT. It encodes CASSLGPRTEAFF.

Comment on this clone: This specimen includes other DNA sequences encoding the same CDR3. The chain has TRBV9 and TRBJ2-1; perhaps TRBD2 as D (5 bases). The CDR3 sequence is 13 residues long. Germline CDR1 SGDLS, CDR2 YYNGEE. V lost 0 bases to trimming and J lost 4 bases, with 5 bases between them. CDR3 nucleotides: TGTGCCAGCAGCGTAGGGGAGTACAATGAGCAGTTCTTC. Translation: CASSVGEYNEQFF.

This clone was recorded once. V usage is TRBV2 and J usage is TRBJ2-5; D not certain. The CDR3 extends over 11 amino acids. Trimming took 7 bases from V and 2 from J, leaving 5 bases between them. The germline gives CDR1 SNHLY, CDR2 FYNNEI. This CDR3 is CASTRQETQYF. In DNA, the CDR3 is TGTGCCAGCACCCGTCAAGAGACCCAGTACTTC.

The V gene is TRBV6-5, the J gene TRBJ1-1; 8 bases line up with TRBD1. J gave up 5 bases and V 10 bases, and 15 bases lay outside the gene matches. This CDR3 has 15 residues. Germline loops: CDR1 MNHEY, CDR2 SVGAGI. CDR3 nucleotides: TGTGCCACCGAAACTATGACAGGGGCAGGGACTGAAGCTTTCTTT. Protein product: CATETMTGAGTEAFF.

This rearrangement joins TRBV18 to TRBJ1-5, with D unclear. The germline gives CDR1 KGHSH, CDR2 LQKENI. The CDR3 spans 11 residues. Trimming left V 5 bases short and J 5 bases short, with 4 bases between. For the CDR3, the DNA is TGTGCCAGCTCATCGGATCAGCCCCAGCATTTT. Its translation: CASSSDQPQHF.

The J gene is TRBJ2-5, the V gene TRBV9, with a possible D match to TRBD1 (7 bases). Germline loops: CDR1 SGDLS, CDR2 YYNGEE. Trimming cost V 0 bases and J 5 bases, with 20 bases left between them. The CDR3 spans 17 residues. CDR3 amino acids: CASSVGQGRTGSETQYF. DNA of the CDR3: TGTGCCAGCAGCGTAGGCCAGGGGAGGACAGGATCGGAGACCCAGTACTTC. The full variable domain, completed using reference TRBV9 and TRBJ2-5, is DSGVTQTPKHLITATGQRVTLRCSPRSGDLSVYWYQQSLDQGLQFLIQYYNGEERAKGNILERFSAQQFPDLHSELNLSSLELGDSALYFCASSVGQGRTGSETQYFGPGTRLLVL.

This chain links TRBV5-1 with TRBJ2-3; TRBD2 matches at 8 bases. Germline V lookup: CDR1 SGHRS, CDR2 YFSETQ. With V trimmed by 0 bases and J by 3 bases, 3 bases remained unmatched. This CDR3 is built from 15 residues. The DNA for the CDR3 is TGCGCCAGCAGCTTGGAAGCGGGAGTTACAGATACGCAGTATTTT. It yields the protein CASSLEAGVTDTQYF.

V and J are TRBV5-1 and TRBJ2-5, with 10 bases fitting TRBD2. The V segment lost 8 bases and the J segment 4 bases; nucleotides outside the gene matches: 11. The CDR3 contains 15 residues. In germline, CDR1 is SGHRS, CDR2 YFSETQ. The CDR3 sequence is CASSDSGGPGETQYF. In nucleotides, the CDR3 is TGCGCCAGTTCGGATAGCGGGGGGCCAGGAGAGACCCAGTACTTC.

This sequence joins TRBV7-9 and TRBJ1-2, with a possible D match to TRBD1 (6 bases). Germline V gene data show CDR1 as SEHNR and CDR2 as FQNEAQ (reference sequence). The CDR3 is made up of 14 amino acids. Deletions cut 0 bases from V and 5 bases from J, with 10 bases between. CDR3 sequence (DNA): TGTGCCAGCAGCTTAGCCACAGGGAAGTATGGCTACACCTTC. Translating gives CASSLATGKYGYTF.

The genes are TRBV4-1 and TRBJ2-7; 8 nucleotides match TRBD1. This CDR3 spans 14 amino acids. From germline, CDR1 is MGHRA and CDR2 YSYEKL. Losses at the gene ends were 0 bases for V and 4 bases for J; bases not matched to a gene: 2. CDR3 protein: CASSQDRQGYEQYF. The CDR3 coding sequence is TGCGCCAGCAGCCAAGATAGACAGGGGTACGAGCAGTACTTC.

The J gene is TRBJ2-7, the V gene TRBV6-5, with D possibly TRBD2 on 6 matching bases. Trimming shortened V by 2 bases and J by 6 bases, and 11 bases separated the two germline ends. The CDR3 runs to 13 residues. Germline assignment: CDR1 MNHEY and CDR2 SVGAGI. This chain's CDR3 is CASSYGIGSEQYF. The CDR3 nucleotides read TGTGCCAGCAGTTACGGGATCGGGAGCGAGCAGTACTTC.

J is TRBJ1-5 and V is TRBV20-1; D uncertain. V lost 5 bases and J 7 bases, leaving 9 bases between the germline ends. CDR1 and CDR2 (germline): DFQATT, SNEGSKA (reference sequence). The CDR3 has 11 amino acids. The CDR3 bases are TGCAGTGCTGACGGTAGCCAGCCCCAGCATTTT. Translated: CSADGSQPQHF.

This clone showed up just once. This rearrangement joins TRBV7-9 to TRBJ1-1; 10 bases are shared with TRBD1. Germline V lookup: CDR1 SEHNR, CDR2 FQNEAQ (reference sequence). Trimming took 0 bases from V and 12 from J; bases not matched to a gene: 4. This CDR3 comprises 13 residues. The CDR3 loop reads CASSLAGQGGTFF. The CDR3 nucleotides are TGTGCCAGCAGCTTAGCCGGACAGGGGGGGACTTTCTTT.

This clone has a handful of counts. The CDR3 loop reads CASSLGTTDLYEQYF. DNA of the CDR3: TGCGCCAGCAGCTTGGGTACGACAGATCTCTACGAGCAGTACTTC. This chain links TRBV5-1 with TRBJ2-7; tentative D call: TRBD1 (5 bases). V lost 0 bases, J lost 3 bases, and 13 bases lay in between. Germline lookup yields CDR1 SGHRS and CDR2 YFSETQ. The CDR3 is 15 amino acids.

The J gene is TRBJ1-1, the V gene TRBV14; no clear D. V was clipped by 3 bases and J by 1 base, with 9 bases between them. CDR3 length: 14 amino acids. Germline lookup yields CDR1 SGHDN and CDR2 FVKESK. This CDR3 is CASSHFIANTEAFF. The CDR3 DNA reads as TGTGCCAGCAGCCACTTCATAGCGAACACTGAAGCTTTCTTT.

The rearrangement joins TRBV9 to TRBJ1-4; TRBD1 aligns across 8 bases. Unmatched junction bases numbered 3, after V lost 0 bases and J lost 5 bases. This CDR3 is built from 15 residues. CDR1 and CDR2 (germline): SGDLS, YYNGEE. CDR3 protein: CASSVEDRANEKLFF. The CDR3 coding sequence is TGTGCCAGCAGCGTAGAGGACAGGGCAAATGAAAAACTGTTTTTT.

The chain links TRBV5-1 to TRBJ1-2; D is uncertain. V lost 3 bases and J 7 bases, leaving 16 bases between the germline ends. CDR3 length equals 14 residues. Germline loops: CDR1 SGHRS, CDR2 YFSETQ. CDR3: CASSSGGGQLGYTF. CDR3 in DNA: TGCGCCAGCAGCTCGGGAGGTGGTCAACTTGGCTACACCTTC.